These T cell receptor beta chains were read from a single sample in a study of blood T cell repertoires in COVID-19. Libraries were prepared by immunoSEQ multiplex PCR; TCRdb keeps only in-frame clonotypes and omits some of them. The sample carries about 260,000 clones, about 80% recorded once. The sample taken for sequencing was peripheral blood. These receptors all come from an elderly woman with acute or convalescent COVID-19. The CDR3 runs from the conserved cysteine through the conserved F or W. Each record gives: D gene, clone size, V gene, J gene, CDR3 DNA, CDR3 protein. D genes are given only for firm matches. Clone size, where shown, is once, few, many, or a class for clones that have expanded.

d_call: TRBD2; clone_size: .; v_call: TRBV4-3; j_call: TRBJ2-7; cdr3_nt: TGCGCCAGCAGCCAAGTGTTAGCGGGAGGGGGTTACGAGCAGTACTTC; cdr3_aa: CASSQVLAGGGYEQYF
d_call: TRBD1; clone_size: .; v_call: TRBV18; j_call: TRBJ1-2; cdr3_nt: TGTGCCAGCTCACCAATCGGACAGGGCGACTATGGCTACACCTTC; cdr3_aa: CASSPIGQGDYGYTF
d_call: TRBD2; clone_size: .; v_call: TRBV5-1; j_call: TRBJ2-5; cdr3_nt: TGCGCCAGCAGTTTTAGCGGGAGGCGTGAAGAGACCCAGTACTTC; cdr3_aa: CASSFSGRREETQYF
d_call: TRBD1; clone_size: .; v_call: TRBV5-6; j_call: TRBJ2-4; cdr3_nt: TGTGCCAGCAGCTTGGATTTCCGGACAGGGAAGAAAAACATTCAGTACTTC; cdr3_aa: CASSLDFRTGKKNIQYF
d_call: .; clone_size: .; v_call: TRBV7-2; j_call: TRBJ1-4; cdr3_nt: TGTGCCAGCAGCTTAGGGGGTGTGGAGGGGAAACTGTTTTTT; cdr3_aa: CASSLGGVEGKLFF
d_call: TRBD1; clone_size: .; v_call: TRBV5-5; j_call: TRBJ1-1; cdr3_nt: TGTGCCAGCAGCCGGACAGGGACGAATACTGAAGCTTTCTTT; cdr3_aa: CASSRTGTNTEAFF
d_call: TRBD1; clone_size: .; v_call: TRBV6-5; j_call: TRBJ1-1; cdr3_nt: TGTGCCAGCAGCGGACAGGGAACTGAAGCTTTCTTT; cdr3_aa: CASSGQGTEAFF
d_call: TRBD2; clone_size: .; v_call: TRBV7-2; j_call: TRBJ2-7; cdr3_nt: TGTGCCAGCAGCTTGACTAGCGTCTCCTACGAGCAGTACTTC; cdr3_aa: CASSLTSVSYEQYF
d_call: TRBD2; clone_size: .; v_call: TRBV5-1; j_call: TRBJ2-5; cdr3_nt: TGCGCCAGCAGCTTGGGAGAGATAGCGGGGGCGGGGACCCAGTACTTC; cdr3_aa: CASSLGEIAGAGTQYF
d_call: TRBD1; clone_size: .; v_call: TRBV12-5; j_call: TRBJ1-5; cdr3_nt: TGTGCTAGTGGCGCCGGGACAGGGGGACGTGTGGACAATCAGCCCCAGCATTTT; cdr3_aa: CASGAGTGGRVDNQPQHF
d_call: .; clone_size: .; v_call: TRBV7-3; j_call: TRBJ2-7; cdr3_nt: TGTGCCAGCAGCTTACAGGCAGGTAACTCCTACGAGCAGTACTTC; cdr3_aa: CASSLQAGNSYEQYF
d_call: TRBD2; clone_size: .; v_call: TRBV9; j_call: TRBJ2-1; cdr3_nt: TGTGCCAGCAGCCTCGGACTAGCGGTCTCCTACAATGAGCAGTTCTTC; cdr3_aa: CASSLGLAVSYNEQFF
d_call: .; clone_size: .; v_call: TRBV4-3; j_call: TRBJ1-4; cdr3_nt: TGCGCCAGCAGCCCAGAGGGGACCGCGATGGGGGGTGGGGAAAAACTGTTTTTT; cdr3_aa: CASSPEGTAMGGGEKLFF
d_call: TRBD1; clone_size: .; v_call: TRBV9; j_call: TRBJ1-3; cdr3_nt: TGTGCCAGCAGCCCGCGGACAGGGGCTGGAAACACCATATATTTT; cdr3_aa: CASSPRTGAGNTIYF
d_call: .; clone_size: few; v_call: TRBV5-4; j_call: TRBJ2-4; cdr3_nt: TGTGCCAGCAGCTCGCCGGGACAAATAAACATTCAGTACTTC; cdr3_aa: CASSSPGQINIQYF
d_call: .; clone_size: .; v_call: TRBV6-1; j_call: TRBJ1-2; cdr3_nt: TGTGCCAGCAGTGAAGGAACAGGGCTGGGCTACACCTTC; cdr3_aa: CASSEGTGLGYTF
d_call: .; clone_size: .; v_call: TRBV5-8; j_call: TRBJ2-3; cdr3_nt: TGTGCCAGCATGAAGGGGTGGACAGATACGCAGTATTTT; cdr3_aa: CASMKGWTDTQYF
d_call: .; clone_size: once; v_call: TRBV30; j_call: TRBJ2-3; cdr3_nt: TGTGCCTGGAGTGTAGGGGGATCCACGACAGATACGCAGTATTTT; cdr3_aa: CAWSVGGSTTDTQYF
d_call: .; clone_size: .; v_call: TRBV7-2; j_call: TRBJ1-4; cdr3_nt: TGTGCCAGCAGCTTAGCCGGGGGGTCGGTGGGTGAAAAACTGTTTTTT; cdr3_aa: CASSLAGGSVGEKLFF
d_call: .; clone_size: few; v_call: TRBV5-1; j_call: TRBJ1-3; cdr3_nt: TGCGCCAGCAGCTTCGGGCTGCCGGGATTCTCTGGAAACACCATATATTTT; cdr3_aa: CASSFGLPGFSGNTIYF
d_call: TRBD1; clone_size: few; v_call: TRBV28; j_call: TRBJ1-4; cdr3_nt: TGTGCCAGCAGGCCGACAGGGACAACTAATGAAAAACTGTTTTTT; cdr3_aa: CASRPTGTTNEKLFF
d_call: TRBD2; clone_size: .; v_call: TRBV18; j_call: TRBJ2-7; cdr3_nt: TGTGCCAGCTCACCGGGAGGGACCTCCGAGCAGTACTTC; cdr3_aa: CASSPGGTSEQYF
d_call: .; clone_size: .; v_call: TRBV5-4; j_call: TRBJ1-2; cdr3_nt: TGTGCCAGCAGCCTCCAATCGTGGGGGCGCGACTATGGCTACACCTTC; cdr3_aa: CASSLQSWGRDYGYTF
d_call: TRBD1; clone_size: .; v_call: TRBV24-1; j_call: TRBJ2-3; cdr3_nt: TGTGCCACCAGTGATTGGACAGGGGGAGACACAGATACGCAGTATTTT; cdr3_aa: CATSDWTGGDTDTQYF
d_call: TRBD2; clone_size: few; v_call: TRBV9; j_call: TRBJ2-1; cdr3_nt: TGTGCCAGCAGCCCAGGCATAGCGGGGGGGGAAAACAATGAGCAGTTCTTC; cdr3_aa: CASSPGIAGGENNEQFF
d_call: .; clone_size: .; v_call: TRBV9; j_call: TRBJ2-5; cdr3_nt: TGTGCCAGCAGCGTAGAGCCCGGGGAGACCCAGTACTTC; cdr3_aa: CASSVEPGETQYF
d_call: .; clone_size: few; v_call: TRBV7-3; j_call: TRBJ1-1; cdr3_nt: TGTGCCAGCAGCTTAACGGGTCGGAGGGGCACTGAAGCTTTCTTT; cdr3_aa: CASSLTGRRGTEAFF
d_call: TRBD2; clone_size: many; v_call: TRBV6-5; j_call: TRBJ2-1; cdr3_nt: TGTGCCAGCAACCCCCGGCGGGGGGTGGCTAATGAGCAGTTCTTC; cdr3_aa: CASNPRRGVANEQFF
d_call: .; clone_size: .; v_call: TRBV18; j_call: TRBJ2-3; cdr3_nt: TGTGCCAGCTCACCGTTAGCTAGCACAGATACGCAGTATTTT; cdr3_aa: CASSPLASTDTQYF
d_call: TRBD1; clone_size: few; v_call: TRBV7-8; j_call: TRBJ2-2; cdr3_nt: TGTGCCAGCAGCTTCGGGACAGGGGTTAACACCGGGGAGCTGTTTTTT; cdr3_aa: CASSFGTGVNTGELFF
d_call: TRBD1; clone_size: .; v_call: TRBV7-2; j_call: TRBJ2-5; cdr3_nt: TGTGCCAGCAGCTTAGGGGACAGTCAAGAGACCCAGTACTTC; cdr3_aa: CASSLGDSQETQYF
d_call: .; clone_size: .; v_call: TRBV3-1/TRBV3-2; j_call: TRBJ1-1; cdr3_nt: TGTGCCAGCAGCCCTATGGGGGGGTTGAACACTGAAGCTTTCTTT; cdr3_aa: CASSPMGGLNTEAFF
d_call: .; clone_size: few; v_call: TRBV6-4; j_call: TRBJ1-1; cdr3_nt: TGTGCCAGCAGTGACTCCGGTCAGGGCGAAGCTTTCTTT; cdr3_aa: CASSDSGQGEAFF
d_call: .; clone_size: few; v_call: TRBV6-5; j_call: TRBJ1-1; cdr3_nt: TGTGCCAGCAGTTACACCGGAGGGGCTGAAGCTTTCTTT; cdr3_aa: CASSYTGGAEAFF
d_call: .; clone_size: .; v_call: TRBV9; j_call: TRBJ2-1; cdr3_nt: TGTGCCAGCAGCGTAGGCGAGACAGGTAATGAGCAGTTCTTC; cdr3_aa: CASSVGETGNEQFF
d_call: .; clone_size: .; v_call: TRBV28; j_call: TRBJ2-1; cdr3_nt: TGTGCCAGCAGCGTTAACAATGAGCAGTTCTTC; cdr3_aa: CASSVNNEQFF
d_call: TRBD1; clone_size: .; v_call: TRBV5-4; j_call: TRBJ1-1; cdr3_nt: TGTGCCAGCAGCTCAAAGAGACAGGGCCGCACTGAAACTTTCTTT; cdr3_aa: CASSSKRQGRTETFF
d_call: TRBD1; clone_size: .; v_call: TRBV4-1; j_call: TRBJ1-6; cdr3_nt: TGCGCCAGCAGCCAACAACAGGGGGCTTCCTATAATTCACCCCTCCACTTT; cdr3_aa: CASSQQQGASYNSPLHF
d_call: TRBD1; clone_size: .; v_call: TRBV7-9; j_call: TRBJ1-3; cdr3_nt: TGTGCCAGCAGCTCAGGGACAGGGGCTGGAAACACCATATATTTT; cdr3_aa: CASSSGTGAGNTIYF
d_call: .; clone_size: .; v_call: TRBV18; j_call: TRBJ2-5; cdr3_nt: TGTGCCAGCTCACCACGGACTGTTGGAGAGACCCAGTACTTC; cdr3_aa: CASSPRTVGETQYF
d_call: TRBD1; clone_size: once; v_call: TRBV2; j_call: TRBJ2-1; cdr3_nt: TGTGCCAGCAGAGGGACAGGGGGGTACAATGAGCAGTTCTTC; cdr3_aa: CASRGTGGYNEQFF
d_call: .; clone_size: .; v_call: TRBV7-2; j_call: TRBJ1-5; cdr3_nt: TGTGCCAGCAGCTTAGGGGGGGTAGTAAGCAATCAGCCCCAGCATTTT; cdr3_aa: CASSLGGVVSNQPQHF